These 17 T cell receptor beta chains came from one sample sequenced in a study of T cell repertoires in cytomegalovirus infection. For these receptors, no antigen is known. Via MiXCR, TCRdb re-called the reads, giving one row per CDR3 protein. Found here are 600,000 to 700,000 distinct CDR3 sequences, 33% of them singletons; the top ten hold about 18%. Material: cultured PBMCs, obtained from culture after CMV antigen stimulation. Receptors originate from a human donor in good health (CMV status not recorded). Some clones in this sample may be carry-over from other donors' samples.

This clonotype showed up just a few times. The rearrangement joins TRBV12-3 or TRBV12-4 to TRBJ2-3; D tentatively reads TRBD1 or TRBD2 (5 bases each). The CDR3 sequence is 15 residues long. V was cut by 5 bases and J by 1 base, with 13 bases left in between. CDR3 nucleotide sequence: TGTGCCAGCAGTCCACAGGTGGGGGGCACAGATACGCAGTATTTT. Protein: CASSPQVGGTDTQYF.

The chain uses TRBV4-1 and TRBJ2-7, with TRBD2 matching over 8 bases. V was pared by 5 bases and J by 7 bases, with 13 bases of the junction left unmatched. Germline loops: CDR1 MGHRA, CDR2 YSYEKL. CDR3 length: 15 residues. The CDR3 DNA sequence: TGCGCCAGCAGCTCCCTCCCGGGGGGGGCCACGGAGCAGTACTTC. It specifies CASSSLPGGATEQYF.

V usage is TRBV24-1 and J usage is TRBJ2-3; 7 nucleotides line up with TRBD1. Trimming at V came to 3 bases and at J to 2 bases, leaving 4 bases not matched to a gene. Germline CDR1 KGHDR, CDR2 SFDVKD. The CDR3 covers 15 residues. The CDR3 DNA reads TGTGCCACCAGTGATCAGGACAGGTACACAGATACGCAGTATTTT. Residues: CATSDQDRYTDTQYF.

This clonotype was recorded a few times. This chain uses TRBV6-1 with TRBJ2-1, with TRBD2 identical over 11 bases. Germline V lookup: CDR1 MNHNS, CDR2 SASEGT. The CDR3 consists of 16 residues. With V trimmed by 6 bases and J by 9 bases, 13 bases remained unmatched. In DNA form, the CDR3 reads TGTGCCAGCAGGCGTTCTCTAGCGGGGGGAGGGGGTGAGCAGTTCTTC. This encodes CASRRSLAGGGGEQFF.

This clonotype was seen many times. This rearrangement joins TRBV6-6 to TRBJ1-1; no clear D gene. Germline CDR1 and CDR2: MNHNY and SVGAGI (reference sequence). This CDR3 region has 13 residues. The V and J ends lost 0 bases and 0 bases respectively, with 2 bases between them. The CDR3 DNA sequence: TGTGCCAGCAGTTACTCTATGAACACTGAAGCTTTCTTT. This translates into CASSYSMNTEAFF.

This sequence joins TRBV12-3 or TRBV12-4 and TRBJ2-2; 12 bases are a match to TRBD2. The CDR3 length is 16 residues. Trimming removed 4 bases from V and 2 bases from J; junction bases left unmatched: 2. This chain's CDR3 is CASSSSGRANTGELFF. CDR3 DNA sequence: TGTGCCAGCAGTTCTAGCGGGAGGGCCAACACCGGGGAGCTGTTTTTT.

V and J are TRBV10-3 and TRBJ2-7, with D perhaps matching TRBD1 (6 bases). The germline gives CDR1 ENHRY, CDR2 SYGVKD. V was clipped by 7 bases and J by 8 bases, with 18 bases between them. This CDR3 spans 13 amino acids. The CDR3 sequence: CAITQGHRAKQYF. CDR3 bases: TGTGCCATCACCCAAGGACACAGGGCTAAGCAGTACTTC.

This chain uses TRBV18 with TRBJ1-6; TRBD1 aligns across 10 bases. There are 15 residues in the CDR3. Germline lookup yields CDR1 KGHSH and CDR2 LQKENI. J lost 8 bases, V lost 5 bases, and 6 bases had no gene match. The CDR3 DNA follows: TGTGCCAGCTCAACCGTCGGGACAGGGGATTCACCCCTCCACTTT. It specifies CASSTVGTGDSPLHF.

The chain combines TRBV28 with TRBJ2-7, with TRBD1 matching over 9 bases. This CDR3 has 11 amino acids. Per germline, CDR1 MDHEN and CDR2 SYDVKM. J lost 11 bases, V lost 3 bases, and 2 bases had no gene match. The CDR3 loop is CASSFGTGKYF. The CDR3 DNA reads TGTGCCAGCAGTTTTGGGACAGGGAAGTACTTC.

This clonotype showed up many times. V usage is TRBV20-1 and J usage is TRBJ1-1, with D hard to call. The CDR3 consists of 12 residues. The V gene's germline CDR1 is DFQATT and CDR2 SNEGSKA (reference sequence). V was shortened by 3 bases and J by 1 base, with 6 bases between the two germline ends. CDR3 sequence reads: CSARGGNTEAFF. DNA of the CDR3: TGCAGTGCTAGGGGTGGGAACACTGAAGCTTTCTTT.

V and J are TRBV6-2 or TRBV6-3 and TRBJ1-5; D is unresolved. The V and J ends lost 6 bases and 0 bases respectively, with 6 bases between them. The germline gives CDR1 MNHEY, CDR2 SVGEGT. The CDR3 contains 13 residues. The CDR3 DNA reads as TGTGCCAGCAGCTTGATTAGCAATCAGCCCCAGCATTTT. It codes for CASSLISNQPQHF.

This chain links TRBV6-8 with TRBJ1-1; D is perhaps TRBD1 (5 bases). V was pared by 7 bases and J by 6 bases, with 27 bases between. CDR3 size: 17 residues. Germline V lookup: CDR1 MNHGY, CDR2 SAAAGT. CDR3 DNA: TGTGCCAGCATCGTCCGACGAACAAGGGGCTCTAGGGCTGAAGCTTTCTTT. As protein: CASIVRRTRGSRAEAFF.

The gene calls are TRBV2 and TRBJ1-6; TRBD1 is a possible D gene (5 bases). The ends were cut back, 7 bases at V and 10 bases at J, with 17 bases in the middle. This CDR3 contains 14 residues. The germline V gene has CDR1 SNHLY and CDR2 FYNNEI. CDR3 bases: TGTGCCAGCACACGACAGACCCAAGGATCACCCCTCCACTTT. Translated: CASTRQTQGSPLHF.

This clonotype was found a few times. The rearrangement links TRBV7-8 to TRBJ1-6; D perhaps matches TRBD1 (6 bases). Deletions cut 0 bases from V and 4 bases from J, with 16 bases between. The CDR3 contains 18 residues. Germline CDR1 SGHVS, CDR2 FQNEAQ. In nucleotides, the CDR3 is TGTGCCAGCAGCTTAGCGAACGCAGGGGTGAGATATAATTCACCCCTCCACTTT. This translates into CASSLANAGVRYNSPLHF.

V gene TRBV7-6 combines with J gene TRBJ2-4; D is perhaps TRBD1 (5 bases). V shed 2 bases and J shed 3 bases, with 20 bases lying between them. The germline gives CDR1 SGHVS, CDR2 FNYEAQ. The CDR3 sequence is 18 residues long. CDR3 protein: CASSLYPPGQGNKNIQYF. In DNA, the CDR3 is TGTGCCAGCAGCTTATATCCCCCTGGGCAGGGTAACAAAAACATTCAGTACTTC.

V usage is TRBV6-8 and J usage is TRBJ2-7, with 10 positions matching TRBD1. The CDR3 consists of 17 residues. Germline CDR1 is MNHGY and CDR2 is SAAAGT. Germline trimming cut 5 bases from V and 8 bases from J; bases unmatched to any gene: 18. This chain's CDR3 is CASSTQPGQGPSSKQYF. CDR3 DNA sequence: TGTGCCAGCAGTACCCAACCGGGACAGGGGCCTTCGTCGAAGCAGTACTTC.

This clonotype was found a few times. The J gene is TRBJ1-1, the V gene TRBV9, with TRBD1 matching 7 bases. Germline CDR1 reads SGDLS; CDR2 reads YYNGEE. Trimming at V came to 4 bases and at J to 0 bases, leaving 6 bases not matched to a gene. The CDR3 is 15 residues long. The CDR3 region has the DNA TGTGCCAGCAGCCCTATGGGACAGTTGAACACTGAAGCTTTCTTT. Translation gives CASSPMGQLNTEAFF.